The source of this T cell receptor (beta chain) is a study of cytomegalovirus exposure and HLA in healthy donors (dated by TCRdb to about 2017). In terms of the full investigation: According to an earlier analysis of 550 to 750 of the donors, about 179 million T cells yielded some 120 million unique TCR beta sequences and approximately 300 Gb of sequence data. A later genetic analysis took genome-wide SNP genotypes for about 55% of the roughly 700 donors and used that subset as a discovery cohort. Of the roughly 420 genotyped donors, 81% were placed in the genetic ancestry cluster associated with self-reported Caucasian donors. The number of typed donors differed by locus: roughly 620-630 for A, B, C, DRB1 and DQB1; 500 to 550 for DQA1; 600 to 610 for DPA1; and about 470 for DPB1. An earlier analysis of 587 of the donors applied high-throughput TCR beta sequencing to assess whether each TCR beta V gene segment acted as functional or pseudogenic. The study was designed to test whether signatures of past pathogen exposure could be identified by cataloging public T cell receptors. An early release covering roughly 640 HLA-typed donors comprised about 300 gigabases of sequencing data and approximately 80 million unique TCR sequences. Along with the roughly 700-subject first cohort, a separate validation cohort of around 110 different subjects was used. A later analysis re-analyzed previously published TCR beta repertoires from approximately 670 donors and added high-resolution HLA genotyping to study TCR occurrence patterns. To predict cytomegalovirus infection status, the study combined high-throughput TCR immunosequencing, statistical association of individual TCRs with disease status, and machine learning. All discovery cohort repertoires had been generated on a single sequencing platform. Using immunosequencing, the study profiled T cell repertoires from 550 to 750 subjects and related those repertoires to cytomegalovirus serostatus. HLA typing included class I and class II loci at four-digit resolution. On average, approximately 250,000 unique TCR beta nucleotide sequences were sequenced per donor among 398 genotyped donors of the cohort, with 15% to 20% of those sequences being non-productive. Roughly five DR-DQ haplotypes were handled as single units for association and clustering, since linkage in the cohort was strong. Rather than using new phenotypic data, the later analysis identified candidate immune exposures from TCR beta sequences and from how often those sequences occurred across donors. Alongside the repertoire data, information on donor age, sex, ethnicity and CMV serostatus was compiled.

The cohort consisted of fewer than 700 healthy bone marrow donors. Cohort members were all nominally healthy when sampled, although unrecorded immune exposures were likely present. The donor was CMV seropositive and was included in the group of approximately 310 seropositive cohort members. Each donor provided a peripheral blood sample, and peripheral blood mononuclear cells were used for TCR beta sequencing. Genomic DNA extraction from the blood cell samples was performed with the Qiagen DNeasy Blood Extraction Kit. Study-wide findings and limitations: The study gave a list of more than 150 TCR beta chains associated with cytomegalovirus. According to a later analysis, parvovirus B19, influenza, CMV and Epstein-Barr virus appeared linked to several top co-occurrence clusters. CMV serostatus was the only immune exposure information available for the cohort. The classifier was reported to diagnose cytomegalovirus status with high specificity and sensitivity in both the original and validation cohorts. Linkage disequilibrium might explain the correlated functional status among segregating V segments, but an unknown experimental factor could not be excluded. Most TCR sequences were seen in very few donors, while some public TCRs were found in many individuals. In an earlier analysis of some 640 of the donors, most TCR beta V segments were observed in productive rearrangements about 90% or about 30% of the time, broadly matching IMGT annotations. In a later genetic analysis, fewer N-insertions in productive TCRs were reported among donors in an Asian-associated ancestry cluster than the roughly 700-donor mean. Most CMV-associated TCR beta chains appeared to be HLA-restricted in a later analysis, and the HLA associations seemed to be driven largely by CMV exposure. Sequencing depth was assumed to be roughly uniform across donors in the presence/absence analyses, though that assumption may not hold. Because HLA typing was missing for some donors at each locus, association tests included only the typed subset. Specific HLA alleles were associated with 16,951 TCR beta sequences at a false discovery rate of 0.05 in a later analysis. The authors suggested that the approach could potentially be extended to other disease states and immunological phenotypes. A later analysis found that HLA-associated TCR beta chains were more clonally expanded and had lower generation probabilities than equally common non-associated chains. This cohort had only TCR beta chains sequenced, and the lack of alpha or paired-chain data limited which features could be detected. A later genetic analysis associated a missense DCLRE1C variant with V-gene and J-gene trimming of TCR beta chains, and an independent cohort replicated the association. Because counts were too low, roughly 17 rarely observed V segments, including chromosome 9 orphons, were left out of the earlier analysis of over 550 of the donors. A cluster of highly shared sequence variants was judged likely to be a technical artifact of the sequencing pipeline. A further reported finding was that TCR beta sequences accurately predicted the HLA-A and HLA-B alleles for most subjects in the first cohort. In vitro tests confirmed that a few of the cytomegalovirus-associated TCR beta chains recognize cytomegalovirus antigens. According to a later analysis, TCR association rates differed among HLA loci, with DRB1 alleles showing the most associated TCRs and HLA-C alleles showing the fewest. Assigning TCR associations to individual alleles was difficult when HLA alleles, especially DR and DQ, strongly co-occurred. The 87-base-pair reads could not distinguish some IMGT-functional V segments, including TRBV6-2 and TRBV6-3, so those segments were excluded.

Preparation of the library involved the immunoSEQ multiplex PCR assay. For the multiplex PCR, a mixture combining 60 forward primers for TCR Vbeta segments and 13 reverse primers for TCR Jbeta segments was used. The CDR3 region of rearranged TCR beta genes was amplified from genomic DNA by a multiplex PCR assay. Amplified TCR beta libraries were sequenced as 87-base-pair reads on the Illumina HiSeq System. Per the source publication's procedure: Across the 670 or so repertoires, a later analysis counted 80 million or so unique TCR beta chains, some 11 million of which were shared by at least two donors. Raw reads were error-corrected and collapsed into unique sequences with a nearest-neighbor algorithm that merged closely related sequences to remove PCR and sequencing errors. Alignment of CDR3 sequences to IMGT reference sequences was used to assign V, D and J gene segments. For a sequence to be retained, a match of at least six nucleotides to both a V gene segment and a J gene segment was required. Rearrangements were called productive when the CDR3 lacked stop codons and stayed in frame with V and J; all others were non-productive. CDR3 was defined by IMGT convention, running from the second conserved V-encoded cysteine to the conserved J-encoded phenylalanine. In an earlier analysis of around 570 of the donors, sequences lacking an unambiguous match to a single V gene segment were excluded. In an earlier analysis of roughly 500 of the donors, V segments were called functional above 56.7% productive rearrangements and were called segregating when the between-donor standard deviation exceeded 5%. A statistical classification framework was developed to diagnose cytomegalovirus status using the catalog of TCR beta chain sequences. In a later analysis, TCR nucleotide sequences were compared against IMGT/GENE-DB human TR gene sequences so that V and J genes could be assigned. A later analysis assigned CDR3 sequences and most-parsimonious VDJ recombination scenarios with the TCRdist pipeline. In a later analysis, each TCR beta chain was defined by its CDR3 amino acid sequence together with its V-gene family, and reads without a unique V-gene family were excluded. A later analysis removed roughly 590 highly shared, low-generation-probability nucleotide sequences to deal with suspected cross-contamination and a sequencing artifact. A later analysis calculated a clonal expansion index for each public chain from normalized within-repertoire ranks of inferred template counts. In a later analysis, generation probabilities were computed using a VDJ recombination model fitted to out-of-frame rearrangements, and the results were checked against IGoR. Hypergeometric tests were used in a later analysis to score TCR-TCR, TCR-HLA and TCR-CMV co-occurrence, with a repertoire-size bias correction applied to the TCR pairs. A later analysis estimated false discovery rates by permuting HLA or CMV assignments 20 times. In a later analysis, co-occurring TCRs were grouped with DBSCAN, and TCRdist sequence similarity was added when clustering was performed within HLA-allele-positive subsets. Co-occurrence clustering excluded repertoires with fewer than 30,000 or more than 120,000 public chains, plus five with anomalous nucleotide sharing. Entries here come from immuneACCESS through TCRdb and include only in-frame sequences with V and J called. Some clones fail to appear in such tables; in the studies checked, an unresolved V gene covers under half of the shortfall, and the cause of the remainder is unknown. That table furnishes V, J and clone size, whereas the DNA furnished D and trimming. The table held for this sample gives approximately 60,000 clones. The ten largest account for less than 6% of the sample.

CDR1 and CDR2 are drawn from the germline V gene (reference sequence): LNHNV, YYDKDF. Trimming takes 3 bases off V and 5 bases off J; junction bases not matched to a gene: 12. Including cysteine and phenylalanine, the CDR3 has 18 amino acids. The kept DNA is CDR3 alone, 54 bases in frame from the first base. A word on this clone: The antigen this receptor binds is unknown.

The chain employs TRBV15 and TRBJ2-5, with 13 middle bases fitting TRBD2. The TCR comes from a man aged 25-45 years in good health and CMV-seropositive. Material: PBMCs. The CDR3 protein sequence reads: CATSRGGTSGNLAETQYF. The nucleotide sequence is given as TGTGCCACCAGCAGGGGGGGGACTAGCGGGAACCTCGCGGAGACCCAGTACTTC.